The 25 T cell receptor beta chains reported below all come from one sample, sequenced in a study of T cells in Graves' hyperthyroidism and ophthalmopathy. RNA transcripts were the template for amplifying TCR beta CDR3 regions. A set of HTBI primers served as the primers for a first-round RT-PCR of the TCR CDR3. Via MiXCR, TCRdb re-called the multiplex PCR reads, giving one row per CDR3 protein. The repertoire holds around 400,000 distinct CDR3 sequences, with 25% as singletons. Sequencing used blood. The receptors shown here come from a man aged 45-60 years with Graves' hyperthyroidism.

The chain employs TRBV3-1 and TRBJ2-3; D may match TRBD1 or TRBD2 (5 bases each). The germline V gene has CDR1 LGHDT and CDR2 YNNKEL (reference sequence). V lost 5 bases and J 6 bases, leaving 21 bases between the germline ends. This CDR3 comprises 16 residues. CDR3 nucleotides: TGTGCCAGCAGCGTAGGAGGTGGACACCCAGGGGATACGCAGTATTTT. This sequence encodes CASSVGGGHPGDTQYF.

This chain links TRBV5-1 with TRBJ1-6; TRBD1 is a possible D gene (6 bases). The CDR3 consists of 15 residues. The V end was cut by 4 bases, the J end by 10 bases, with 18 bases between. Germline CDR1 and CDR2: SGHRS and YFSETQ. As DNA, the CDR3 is TGCGCCAGCAGCCCTAGTTCCAGGGGTTGGTCACCCCTCCACTTT. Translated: CASSPSSRGWSPLHF.

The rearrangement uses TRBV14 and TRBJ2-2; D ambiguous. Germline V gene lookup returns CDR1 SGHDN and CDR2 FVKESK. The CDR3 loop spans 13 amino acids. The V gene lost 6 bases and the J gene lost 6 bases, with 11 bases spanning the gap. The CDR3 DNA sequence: TGTGCCAGCAGTTACCGGAGCGCCGGGGAGCTGTTTTTT. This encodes CASSYRSAGELFF.

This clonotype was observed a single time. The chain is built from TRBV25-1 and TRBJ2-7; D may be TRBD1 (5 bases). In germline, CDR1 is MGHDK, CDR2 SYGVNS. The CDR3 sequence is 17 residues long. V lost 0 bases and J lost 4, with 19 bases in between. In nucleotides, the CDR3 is TGTGCCAGCAGTGAATATAACCAGGGCCCGAAAATGTACGAGCAGTACTTC. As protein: CASSEYNQGPKMYEQYF.

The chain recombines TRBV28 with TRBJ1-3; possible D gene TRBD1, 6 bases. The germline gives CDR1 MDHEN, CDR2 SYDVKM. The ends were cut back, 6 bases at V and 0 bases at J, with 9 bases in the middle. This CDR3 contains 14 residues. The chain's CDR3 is CASRVGGSGNTIYF. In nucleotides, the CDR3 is TGTGCCAGCAGGGTAGGGGGCTCTGGAAACACCATATATTTT.

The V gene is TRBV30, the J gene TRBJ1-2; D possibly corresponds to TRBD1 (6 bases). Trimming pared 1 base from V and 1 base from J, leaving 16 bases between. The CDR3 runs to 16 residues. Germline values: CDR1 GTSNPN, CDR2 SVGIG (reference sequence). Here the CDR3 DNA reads TGTGCCTGGAGTGACCTAGGGACACCTCTTAACTATGGCTACACCTTC. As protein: CAWSDLGTPLNYGYTF.

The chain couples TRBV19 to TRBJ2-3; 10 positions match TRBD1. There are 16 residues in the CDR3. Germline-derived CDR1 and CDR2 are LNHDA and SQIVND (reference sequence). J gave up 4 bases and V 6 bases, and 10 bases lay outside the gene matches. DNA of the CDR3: TGTGCCAGTAGCCGGAGGCTGGGACAGGGGTCAGATACGCAGTATTTT. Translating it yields CASSRRLGQGSDTQYF.

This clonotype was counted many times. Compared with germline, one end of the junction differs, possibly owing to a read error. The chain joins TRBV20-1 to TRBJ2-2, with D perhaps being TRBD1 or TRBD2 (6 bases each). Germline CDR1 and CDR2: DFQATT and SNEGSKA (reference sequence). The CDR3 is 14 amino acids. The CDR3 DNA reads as TGCAGTGCTAGCTTCCAGGGGTTCCCCGGGGGGCTGTTTTTT. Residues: CSASFQGFPGGLFF.

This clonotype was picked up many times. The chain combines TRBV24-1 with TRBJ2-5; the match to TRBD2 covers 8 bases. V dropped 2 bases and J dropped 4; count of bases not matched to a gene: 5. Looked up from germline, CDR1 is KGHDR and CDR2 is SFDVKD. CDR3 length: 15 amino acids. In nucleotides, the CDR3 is TGTGCCACCAGTGATTCGGGAGGGCCTCGAGAGACCCAGTACTTC. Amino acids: CATSDSGGPRETQYF.

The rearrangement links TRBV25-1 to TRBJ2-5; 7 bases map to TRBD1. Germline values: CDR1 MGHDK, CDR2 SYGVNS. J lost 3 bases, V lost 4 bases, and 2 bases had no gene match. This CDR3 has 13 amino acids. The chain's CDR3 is CASSVGGEETQYF. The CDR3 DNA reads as TGTGCCAGCAGTGTAGGGGGCGAAGAGACCCAGTACTTC.

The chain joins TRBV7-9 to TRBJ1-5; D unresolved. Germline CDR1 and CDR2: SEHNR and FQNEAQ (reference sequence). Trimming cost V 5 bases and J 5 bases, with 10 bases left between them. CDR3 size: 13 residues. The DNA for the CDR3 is TGTGCCAGCAGCGACCACGGGGATCAGCCCCAGCATTTT. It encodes CASSDHGDQPQHF.

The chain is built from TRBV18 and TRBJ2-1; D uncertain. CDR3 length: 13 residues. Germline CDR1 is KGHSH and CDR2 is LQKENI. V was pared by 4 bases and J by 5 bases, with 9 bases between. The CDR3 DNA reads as TGTGCCAGCTCACTCGCACGTAACAATGAGCAGTTCTTC. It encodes CASSLARNNEQFF.

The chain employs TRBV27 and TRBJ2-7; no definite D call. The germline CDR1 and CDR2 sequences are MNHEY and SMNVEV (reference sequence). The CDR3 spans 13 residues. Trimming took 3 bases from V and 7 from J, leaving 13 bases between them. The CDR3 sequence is CASSFSSPGEQYF. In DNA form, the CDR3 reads TGTGCCAGCAGTTTCTCCTCCCCCGGGGAGCAGTACTTC.

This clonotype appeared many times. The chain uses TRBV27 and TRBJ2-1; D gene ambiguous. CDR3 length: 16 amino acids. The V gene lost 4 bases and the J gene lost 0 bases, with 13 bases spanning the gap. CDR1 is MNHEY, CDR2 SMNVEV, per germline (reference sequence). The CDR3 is CASSSLGRSSYNEQFF. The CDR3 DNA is TGTGCCAGCAGTTCTCTAGGTAGGAGCTCCTACAATGAGCAGTTCTTC.

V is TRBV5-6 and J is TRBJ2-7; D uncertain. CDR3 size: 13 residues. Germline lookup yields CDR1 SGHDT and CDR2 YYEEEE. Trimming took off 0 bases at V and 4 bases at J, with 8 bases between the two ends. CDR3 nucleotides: TGTGCCAGCAGCTTGGTATCCAGATACGAGCAGTACTTC. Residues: CASSLVSRYEQYF.

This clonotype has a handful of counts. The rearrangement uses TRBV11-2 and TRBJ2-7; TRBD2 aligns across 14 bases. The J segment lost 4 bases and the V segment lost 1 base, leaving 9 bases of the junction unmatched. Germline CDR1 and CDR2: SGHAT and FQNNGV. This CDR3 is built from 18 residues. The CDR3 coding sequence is TGTGCCAGCAGCTTAGGCGGGACTAGCGGGAGTTTTGTTTACGAGCAGTACTTC. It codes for CASSLGGTSGSFVYEQYF.

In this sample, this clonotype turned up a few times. The CDR3 loop is CASSPTGAGQTSSYEQYF. CDR3 sequence (DNA): TGCGCCAGCAGCCCCACGGGGGCGGGACAGACGAGCTCCTACGAGCAGTACTTC. The chain is built from TRBV5-1 and TRBJ2-7, with D perhaps matching TRBD1 (7 bases). V lost 4 bases and J 0 bases, leaving 23 bases between the germline ends. The germline gives CDR1 SGHRS, CDR2 YFSETQ. The CDR3 runs 18 residues.

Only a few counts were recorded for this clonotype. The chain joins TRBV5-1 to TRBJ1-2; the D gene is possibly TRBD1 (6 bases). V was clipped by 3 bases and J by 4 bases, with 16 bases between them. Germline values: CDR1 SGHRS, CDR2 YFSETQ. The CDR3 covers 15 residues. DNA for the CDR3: TGCGCCAGCAGCTATACGAACAGGGAGTTCTATGGCTACACCTTC. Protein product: CASSYTNREFYGYTF. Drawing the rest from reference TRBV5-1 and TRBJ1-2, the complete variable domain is KAGVTQTPRYLIKTRGQQVTLSCSPISGHRSVSWYQQTPGQGLQFLFEYFSETQRNKGNFPGRFSGRQFSNSRSEMNVSTLELGDSALYLCASSYTNREFYGYTFGSGTRLTVV.

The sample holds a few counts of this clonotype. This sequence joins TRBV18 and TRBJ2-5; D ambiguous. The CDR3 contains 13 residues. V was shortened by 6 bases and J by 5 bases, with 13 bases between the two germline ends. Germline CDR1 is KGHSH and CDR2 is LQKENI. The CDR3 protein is CASSFTTWETQYF. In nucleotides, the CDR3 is TGTGCCAGCTCCTTCACGACATGGGAGACCCAGTACTTC.

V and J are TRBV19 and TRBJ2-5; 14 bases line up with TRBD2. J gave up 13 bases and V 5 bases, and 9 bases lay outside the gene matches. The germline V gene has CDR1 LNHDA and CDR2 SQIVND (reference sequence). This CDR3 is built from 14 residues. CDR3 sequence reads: CASSLTGTSGSLYF. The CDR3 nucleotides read TGTGCCAGTAGTCTGACCGGGACTAGCGGGAGTTTGTACTTC.

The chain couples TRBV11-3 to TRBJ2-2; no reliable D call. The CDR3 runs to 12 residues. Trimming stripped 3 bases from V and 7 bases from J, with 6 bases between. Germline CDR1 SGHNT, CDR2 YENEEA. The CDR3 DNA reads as TGTGCCAGCAGCTTCGTCGGCGGGGAGCTGTTTTTT. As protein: CASSFVGGELFF.

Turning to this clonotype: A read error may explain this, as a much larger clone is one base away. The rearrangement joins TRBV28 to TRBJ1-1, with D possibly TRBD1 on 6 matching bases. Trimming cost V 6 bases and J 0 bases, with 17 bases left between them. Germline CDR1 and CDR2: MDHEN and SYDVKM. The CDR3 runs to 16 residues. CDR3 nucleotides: TGTGCCAGCAGCCACAGACAGGTCCTAGTGAACACTGAAGCTTTCTTT. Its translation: CASSHRQVLVNTEAFF.

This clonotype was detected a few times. The CDR3 nucleotides read TGTGCCAGCTCACGGGCCGGAGGGGTCAACGATCAGCCCCAGCATTTT. It yields the protein CASSRAGGVNDQPQHF. V and J are TRBV18 and TRBJ1-5; TRBD1 might be the D (5 bases). V lost 4 bases to trimming and J lost 5 bases, with 18 bases between them. Germline V gives CDR1 KGHSH, CDR2 LQKENI. This CDR3 comprises 16 residues.

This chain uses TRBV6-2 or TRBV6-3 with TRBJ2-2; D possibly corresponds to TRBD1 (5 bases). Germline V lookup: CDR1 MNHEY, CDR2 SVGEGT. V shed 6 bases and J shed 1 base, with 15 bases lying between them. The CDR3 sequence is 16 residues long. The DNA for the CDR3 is TGTGCCAGCAGCACTTCTCGCGACAGGAACACCGGGGAGCTGTTTTTT. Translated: CASSTSRDRNTGELFF.

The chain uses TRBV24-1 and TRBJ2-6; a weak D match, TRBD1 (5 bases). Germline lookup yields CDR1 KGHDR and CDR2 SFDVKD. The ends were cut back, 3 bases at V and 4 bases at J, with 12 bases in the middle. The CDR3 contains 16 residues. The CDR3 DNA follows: TGTGCCACCAGTGATCCACGGGCAGGGGGGGCCAACGTCCTGACTTTC. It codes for CATSDPRAGGANVLTF.